These T cell receptor beta chains were read from a single sample in a study of blood T cell repertoires in COVID-19. Using immunoSEQ multiplex PCR, the repertoire was profiled, and TCRdb retains in-frame clones only, with some absent. Of about 51,000 clones detected, around 86% appear once; the ten largest clones hold 11% to 15%. Sequenced material: peripheral blood. These receptors all stem from a human donor with acute or convalescent COVID-19. The donor label of this sample is uncertain. Each CDR3 is given with its conserved first and last residue. Each record gives: CDR3 DNA, CDR3 protein, J gene, clone size, CDR3 length, V gene, D gene. D genes are given only for firm matches. Rows may omit the clone size; those that give it use once, few, many or a size class.

DNA: TGTGCCAGCAGCGTAGCCCCTTATGAGGGAAACACCATATATTTT; CDR3: CASSVAPYEGNTIYF; J: TRBJ1-3; size: few; length: 15; V: TRBV9; D: NA
DNA: TGTGCCAGCAGCCGTGGACTAGCGGGGGGGGCCAAAAACATTCAGTACTTC; CDR3: CASSRGLAGGAKNIQYF; J: TRBJ2-4; size: NA; length: 17; V: TRBV3-1/TRBV3-2; D: TRBD2
DNA: TGTGCCATCAGTGACGCGGTGGGACTCCACACTGAAGCTTTCTTT; CDR3: CAISDAVGLHTEAFF; J: TRBJ1-1; size: NA; length: 15; V: TRBV10-3; D: NA
DNA: TGTGCCAGCAGCTTTACCTCCCTCGGGACAGGGGGCCGTGGCTACACCTTC; CDR3: CASSFTSLGTGGRGYTF; J: TRBJ1-2; size: few; length: 17; V: TRBV7-8; D: TRBD1
DNA: TGTGCCAGCAGTGTACTGGGACAGGGCTACAATGAGCAGTTCTTC; CDR3: CASSVLGQGYNEQFF; J: TRBJ2-1; size: few; length: 15; V: TRBV2; D: TRBD1
DNA: TGTGCCAGCATCCCCGGGACAGGGGGCAATCAGCCCCAGCATTTT; CDR3: CASIPGTGGNQPQHF; J: TRBJ1-5; size: NA; length: 15; V: TRBV2; D: TRBD1
DNA: TGCAGCGTTGTTGGGACAGGGGGAAACACTGAAGCTTTCTTT; CDR3: CSVVGTGGNTEAFF; J: TRBJ1-1; size: NA; length: 14; V: TRBV29-1; D: TRBD1
DNA: TGTGCCAGCAGCTTAATCTCGCTAGCGGGGGGCTCTGCCCAGTACTTC; CDR3: CASSLISLAGGSAQYF; J: TRBJ2-5; size: NA; length: 16; V: TRBV11-2; D: TRBD2
DNA: TGCAGCGTGTACCGGGACAGGGGAGGTGAAAAACTGTTTTTT; CDR3: CSVYRDRGGEKLFF; J: TRBJ1-4; size: NA; length: 14; V: TRBV29-1; D: TRBD1
DNA: TGTGCCAGCAGCCCCAGGCGGGGGGCGCAAGGTTCACCCCTCCACTTT; CDR3: CASSPRRGAQGSPLHF; J: TRBJ1-6; size: NA; length: 16; V: TRBV28; D: NA
DNA: TGTGCCTGGAGTTCAGGTCCCGCGGGCGCTTTCTTT; CDR3: CAWSSGPAGAFF; J: TRBJ1-1; size: NA; length: 12; V: TRBV30; D: NA